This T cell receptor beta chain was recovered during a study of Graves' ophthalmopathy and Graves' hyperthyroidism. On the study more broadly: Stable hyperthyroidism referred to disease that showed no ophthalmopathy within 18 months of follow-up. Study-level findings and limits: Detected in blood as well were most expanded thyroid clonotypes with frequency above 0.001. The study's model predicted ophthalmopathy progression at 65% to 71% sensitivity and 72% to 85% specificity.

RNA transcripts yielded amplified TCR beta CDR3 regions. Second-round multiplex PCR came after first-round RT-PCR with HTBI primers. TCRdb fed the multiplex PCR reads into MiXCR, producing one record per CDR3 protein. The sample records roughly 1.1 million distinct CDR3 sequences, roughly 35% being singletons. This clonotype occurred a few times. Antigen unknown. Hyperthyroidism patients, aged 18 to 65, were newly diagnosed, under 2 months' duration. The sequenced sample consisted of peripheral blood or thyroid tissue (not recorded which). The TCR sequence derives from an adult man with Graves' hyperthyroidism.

CDR3 sequence: CASSPGGGAGETQYF. The DNA for the CDR3 is TGTGCCAGCAGTCCAGGGGGGGGGGCAGGAGAGACCCAGTACTTC. V gene TRBV7-2 combines with J gene TRBJ2-5; perhaps D is TRBD1 or TRBD2 (7 bases each). This CDR3 has 15 amino acids. V lost 6 bases and J lost 4, with 18 bases in between. Germline V gene sequence: CDR1 SGHTA, CDR2 FQGNSA.